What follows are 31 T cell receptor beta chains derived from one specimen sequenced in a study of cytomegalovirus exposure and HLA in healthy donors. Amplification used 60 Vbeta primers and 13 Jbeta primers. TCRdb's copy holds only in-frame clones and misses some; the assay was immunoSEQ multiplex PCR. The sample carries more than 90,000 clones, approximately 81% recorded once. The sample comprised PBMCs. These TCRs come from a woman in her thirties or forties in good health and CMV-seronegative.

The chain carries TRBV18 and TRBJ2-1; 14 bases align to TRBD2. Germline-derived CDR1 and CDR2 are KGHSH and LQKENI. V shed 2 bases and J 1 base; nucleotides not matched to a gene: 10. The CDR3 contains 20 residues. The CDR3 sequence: CASSPFHGTSGSRSYNEQFF. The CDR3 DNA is TGTGCCAGCTCACCATTTCACGGGACTAGCGGGAGCAGGTCCTACAATGAGCAGTTCTTC.

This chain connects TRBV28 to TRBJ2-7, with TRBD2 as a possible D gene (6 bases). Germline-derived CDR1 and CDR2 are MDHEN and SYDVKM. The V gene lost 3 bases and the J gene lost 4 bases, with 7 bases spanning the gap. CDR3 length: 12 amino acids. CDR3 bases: TGTGCCAGCAGTTTGGGGGGATACGAGCAGTACTTC. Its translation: CASSLGGYEQYF. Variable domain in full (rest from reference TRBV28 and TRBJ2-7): DVKVTQSSRYLVKRTGEKVFLECVQDMDHENMFWYRQDPGLGLRLIYFSYDVKMKEKGDIPEGYSVSREKKERFSLILESASTNQTSMYLCASSLGGYEQYFGPGTRLTVT.

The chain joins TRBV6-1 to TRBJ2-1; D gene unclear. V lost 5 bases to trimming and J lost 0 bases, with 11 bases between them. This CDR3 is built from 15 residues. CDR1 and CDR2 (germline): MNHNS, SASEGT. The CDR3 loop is CASSLERSSYNEQFF. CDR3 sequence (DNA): TGTGCCAGCAGTCTAGAGAGGAGCTCCTACAATGAGCAGTTCTTC.

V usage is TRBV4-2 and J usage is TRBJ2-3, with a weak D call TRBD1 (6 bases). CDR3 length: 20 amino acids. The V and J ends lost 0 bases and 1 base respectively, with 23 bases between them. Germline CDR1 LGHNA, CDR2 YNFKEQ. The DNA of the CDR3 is TGTGCCAGCAGCCAAGACTTAAGCGGAGGAACAGGGAAAGGCACAGATACGCAGTATTTT. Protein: CASSQDLSGGTGKGTDTQYF.

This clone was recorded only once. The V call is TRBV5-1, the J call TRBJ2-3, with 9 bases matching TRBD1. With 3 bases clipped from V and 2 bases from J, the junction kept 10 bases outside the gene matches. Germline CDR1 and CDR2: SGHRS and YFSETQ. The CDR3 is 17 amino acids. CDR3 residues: CASSSTGGRRHTDTQYF. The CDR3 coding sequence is TGCGCCAGCAGCTCCACAGGGGGCCGACGACACACAGATACGCAGTATTTT.

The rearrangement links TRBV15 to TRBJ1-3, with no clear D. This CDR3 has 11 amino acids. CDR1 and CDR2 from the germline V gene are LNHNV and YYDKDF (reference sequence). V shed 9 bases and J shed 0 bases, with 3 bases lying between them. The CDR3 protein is CATHSGNTIYF. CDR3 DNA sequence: TGTGCCACTCACTCTGGAAACACCATATATTTT.

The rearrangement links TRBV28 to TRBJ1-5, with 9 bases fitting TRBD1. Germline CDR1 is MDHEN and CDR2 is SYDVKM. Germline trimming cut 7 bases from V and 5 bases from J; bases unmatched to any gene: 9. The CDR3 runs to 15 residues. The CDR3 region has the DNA TGTGCCAGCACCCAACAGGGGGCTGTATATCAGCCCCAGCATTTT. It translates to CASTQQGAVYQPQHF.

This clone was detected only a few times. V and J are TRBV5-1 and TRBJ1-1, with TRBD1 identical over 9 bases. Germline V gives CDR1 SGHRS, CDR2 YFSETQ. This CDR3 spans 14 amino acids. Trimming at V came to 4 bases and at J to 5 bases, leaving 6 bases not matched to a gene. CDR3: CASSVDRGRTEAFF. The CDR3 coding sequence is TGCGCCAGCAGCGTGGACAGGGGCAGAACTGAAGCTTTCTTT.

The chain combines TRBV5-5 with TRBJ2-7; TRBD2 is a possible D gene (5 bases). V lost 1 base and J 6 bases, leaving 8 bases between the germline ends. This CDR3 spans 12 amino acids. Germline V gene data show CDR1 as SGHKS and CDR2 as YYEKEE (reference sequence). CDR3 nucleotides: TGTGCCAGCAGCTTGCGGGAAACCGAGCAGTACTTC. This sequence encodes CASSLRETEQYF.

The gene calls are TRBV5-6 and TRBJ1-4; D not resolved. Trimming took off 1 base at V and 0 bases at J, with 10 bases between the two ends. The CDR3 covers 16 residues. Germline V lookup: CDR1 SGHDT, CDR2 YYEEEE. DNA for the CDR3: TGTGCCAGCAGCTTGTACAGCACCGCAACTAATGAAAAACTGTTTTTT. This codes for CASSLYSTATNEKLFF.

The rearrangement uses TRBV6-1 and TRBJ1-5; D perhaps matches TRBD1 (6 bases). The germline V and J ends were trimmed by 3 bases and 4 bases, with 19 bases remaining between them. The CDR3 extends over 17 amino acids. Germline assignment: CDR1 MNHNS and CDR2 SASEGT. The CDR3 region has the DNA TGTGCCAGCAGTGAGAACGACAGGATAAATCTTAATCAGCCCCAGCATTTT. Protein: CASSENDRINLNQPQHF.

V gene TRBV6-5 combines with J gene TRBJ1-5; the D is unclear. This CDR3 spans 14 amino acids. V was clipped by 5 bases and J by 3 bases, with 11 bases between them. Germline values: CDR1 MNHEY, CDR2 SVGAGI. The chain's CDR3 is CASSEVAVNQPQHF. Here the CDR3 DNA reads TGTGCCAGCAGTGAAGTCGCAGTCAATCAGCCCCAGCATTTT.

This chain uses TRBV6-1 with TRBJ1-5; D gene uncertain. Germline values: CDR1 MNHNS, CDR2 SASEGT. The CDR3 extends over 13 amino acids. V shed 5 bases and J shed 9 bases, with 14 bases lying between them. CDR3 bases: TGTGCCAGCAGTTTTTCAGTTCAATGGCCCCAGCATTTT. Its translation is CASSFSVQWPQHF.

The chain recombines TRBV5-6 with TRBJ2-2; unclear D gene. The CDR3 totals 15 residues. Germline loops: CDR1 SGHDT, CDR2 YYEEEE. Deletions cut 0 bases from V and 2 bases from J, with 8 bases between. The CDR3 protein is CASSLVRVNTGELFF. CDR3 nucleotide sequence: TGTGCCAGCAGCTTGGTACGGGTTAACACCGGGGAGCTGTTTTTT. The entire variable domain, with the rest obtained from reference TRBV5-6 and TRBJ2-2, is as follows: DAGVTQSPTHLIKTRGQQVTLRCSPKSGHDTVSWYQQALGQGPQFIFQYYEEEERQRGNFPDRFSGHQFPNYSSELNVNALLLGDSALYLCASSLVRVNTGELFFGEGSRLTVL.

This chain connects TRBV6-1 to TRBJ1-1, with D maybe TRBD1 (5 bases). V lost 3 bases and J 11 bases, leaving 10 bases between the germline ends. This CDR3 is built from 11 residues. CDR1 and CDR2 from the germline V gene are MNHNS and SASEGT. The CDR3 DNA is TGTGCCAGCAGTGACTCAGGGATGGCTTTCTTT. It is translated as CASSDSGMAFF.

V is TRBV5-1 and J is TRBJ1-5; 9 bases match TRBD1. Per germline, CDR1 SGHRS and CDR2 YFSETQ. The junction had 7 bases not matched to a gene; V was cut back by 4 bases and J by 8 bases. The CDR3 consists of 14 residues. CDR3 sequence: CASSPGQGREPQHF. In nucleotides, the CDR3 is TGCGCCAGCAGCCCAGGACAGGGGAGGGAGCCCCAGCATTTT.

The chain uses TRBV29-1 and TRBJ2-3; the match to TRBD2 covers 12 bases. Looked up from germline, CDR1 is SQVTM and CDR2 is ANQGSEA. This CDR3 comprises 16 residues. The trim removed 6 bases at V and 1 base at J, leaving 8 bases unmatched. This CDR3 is CSVGSGTSGRTDTQYF. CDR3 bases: TGCAGCGTAGGATCCGGGACTAGCGGGCGCACAGATACGCAGTATTTT.

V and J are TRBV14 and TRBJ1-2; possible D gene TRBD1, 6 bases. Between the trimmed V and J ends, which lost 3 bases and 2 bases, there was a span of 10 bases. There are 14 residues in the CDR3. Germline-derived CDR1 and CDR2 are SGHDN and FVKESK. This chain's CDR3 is CASSHRGQNYGYTF. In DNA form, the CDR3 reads TGTGCCAGCAGCCACCGGGGACAAAACTATGGCTACACCTTC.

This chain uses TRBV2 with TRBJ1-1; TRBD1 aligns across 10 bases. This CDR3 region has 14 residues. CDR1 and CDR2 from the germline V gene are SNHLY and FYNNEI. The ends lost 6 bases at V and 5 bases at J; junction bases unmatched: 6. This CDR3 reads CASSRQGAKTEAFF. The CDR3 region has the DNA TGTGCCAGCAGCCGACAGGGGGCTAAGACTGAAGCTTTCTTT. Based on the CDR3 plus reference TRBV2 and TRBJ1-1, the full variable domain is EPEVTQTPSHQVTQMGQEVILRCVPISNHLYFYWYRQILGQKVEFLVSFYNNEISEKSEIFDDQFSVERPDGSNFTLKIRSTKLEDSAMYFCASSRQGAKTEAFFGQGTRLTVV.

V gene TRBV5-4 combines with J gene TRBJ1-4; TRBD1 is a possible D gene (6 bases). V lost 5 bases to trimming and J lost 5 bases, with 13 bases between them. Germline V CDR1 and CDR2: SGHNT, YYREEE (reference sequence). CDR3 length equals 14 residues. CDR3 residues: CASRTTGGNEKLFF. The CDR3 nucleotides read TGTGCCAGCAGGACGACAGGTGGGAATGAAAAACTGTTTTTT.

The DNA for the CDR3 is TGCGCCAGCAGAGCGGGGAACACCGGGGAGCTGTTTTTT. Protein product: CASRAGNTGELFF. The chain uses TRBV10-1 and TRBJ2-2, with a tentative D call TRBD2 (6 bases). This CDR3 contains 13 residues. Trimming left V 6 bases short and J 1 base short, with 6 bases between. From germline, CDR1 is WNHNN and CDR2 SYGVQD (reference sequence).

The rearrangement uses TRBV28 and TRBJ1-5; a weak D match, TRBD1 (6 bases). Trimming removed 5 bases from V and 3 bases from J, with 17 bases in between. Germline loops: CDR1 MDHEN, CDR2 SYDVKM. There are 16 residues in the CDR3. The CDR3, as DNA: TGTGCCAGCAGTAATTATATCCTGGGGGCCAATCAGCCCCAGCATTTT. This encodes CASSNYILGANQPQHF.

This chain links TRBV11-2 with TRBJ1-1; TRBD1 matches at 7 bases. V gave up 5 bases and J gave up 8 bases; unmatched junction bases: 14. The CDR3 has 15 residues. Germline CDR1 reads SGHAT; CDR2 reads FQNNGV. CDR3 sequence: CASSTHGQVSTEAFF. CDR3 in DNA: TGTGCCAGCAGCACTCACGGACAGGTTTCTACCGAAGCTTTCTTT.

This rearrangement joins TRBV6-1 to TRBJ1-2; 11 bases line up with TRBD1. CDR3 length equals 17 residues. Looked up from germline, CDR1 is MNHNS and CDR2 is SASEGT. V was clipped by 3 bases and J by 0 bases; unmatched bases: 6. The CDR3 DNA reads TGTGCCAGCAGTGATTTGGGACAGGGGGAAGCTAACTATGGCTACACCTTC. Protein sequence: CASSDLGQGEANYGYTF.

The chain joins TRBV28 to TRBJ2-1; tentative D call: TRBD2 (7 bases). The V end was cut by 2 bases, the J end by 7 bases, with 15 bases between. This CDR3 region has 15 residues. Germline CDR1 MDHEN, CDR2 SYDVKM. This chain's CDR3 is CASSLGGGGRNEQFF. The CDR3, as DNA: TGTGCCAGCAGTTTAGGAGGGGGAGGGAGGAATGAGCAGTTCTTC. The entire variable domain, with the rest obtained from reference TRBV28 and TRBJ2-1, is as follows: DVKVTQSSRYLVKRTGEKVFLECVQDMDHENMFWYRQDPGLGLRLIYFSYDVKMKEKGDIPEGYSVSREKKERFSLILESASTNQTSMYLCASSLGGGGRNEQFFGPGTRLTVL.

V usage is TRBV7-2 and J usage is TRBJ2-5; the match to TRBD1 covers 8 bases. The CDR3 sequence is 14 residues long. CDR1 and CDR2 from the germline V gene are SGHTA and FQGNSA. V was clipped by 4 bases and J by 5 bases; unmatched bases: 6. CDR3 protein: CASSSQGAQETQYF. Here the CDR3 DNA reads TGTGCCAGCAGCTCCCAGGGGGCGCAGGAGACCCAGTACTTC.

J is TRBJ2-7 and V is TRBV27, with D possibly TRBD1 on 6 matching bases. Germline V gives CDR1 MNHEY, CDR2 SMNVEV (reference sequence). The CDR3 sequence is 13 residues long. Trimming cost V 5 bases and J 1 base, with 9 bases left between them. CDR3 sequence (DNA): TGTGCCAGCAGTCTACAGGGTTCCTACGAGCAGTACTTC. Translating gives CASSLQGSYEQYF.

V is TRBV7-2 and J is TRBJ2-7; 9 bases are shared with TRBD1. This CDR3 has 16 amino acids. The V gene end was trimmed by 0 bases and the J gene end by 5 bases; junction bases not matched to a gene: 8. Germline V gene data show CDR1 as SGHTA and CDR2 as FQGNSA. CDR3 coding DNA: TGTGCCAGCAGCTTAGCGGTTTGGGGACAGGGACACGAGCAGTACTTC. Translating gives CASSLAVWGQGHEQYF.

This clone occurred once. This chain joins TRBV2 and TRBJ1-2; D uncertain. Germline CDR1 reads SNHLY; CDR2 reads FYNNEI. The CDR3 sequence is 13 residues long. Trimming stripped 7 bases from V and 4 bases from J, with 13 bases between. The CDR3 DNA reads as TGTGCCAGCAATTTCTACAGTTCCTATGGCTACACCTTC. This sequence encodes CASNFYSSYGYTF. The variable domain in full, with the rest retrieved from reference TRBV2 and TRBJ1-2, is EPEVTQTPSHQVTQMGQEVILRCVPISNHLYFYWYRQILGQKVEFLVSFYNNEISEKSEIFDDQFSVERPDGSNFTLKIRSTKLEDSAMYFCASNFYSSYGYTFGSGTRLTVV.

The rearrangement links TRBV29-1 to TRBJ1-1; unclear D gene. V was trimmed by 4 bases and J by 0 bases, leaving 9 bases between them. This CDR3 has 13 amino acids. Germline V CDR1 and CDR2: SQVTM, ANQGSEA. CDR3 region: CSVGQKMNTEAFF. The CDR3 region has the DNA TGCAGCGTTGGGCAGAAGATGAACACTGAAGCTTTCTTT.

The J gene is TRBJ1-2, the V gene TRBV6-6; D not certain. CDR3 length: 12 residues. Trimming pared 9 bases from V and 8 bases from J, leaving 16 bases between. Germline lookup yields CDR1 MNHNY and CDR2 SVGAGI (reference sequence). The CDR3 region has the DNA TGTGCCAGTGAGAGCGGCGGCTTCGGCTACACCTTC. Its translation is CASESGGFGYTF.